This T cell receptor beta chain came from a study of breast tumors, draining lymph nodes, adjacent tissues. TCRdb itself ran the multiplex PCR reads through MiXCR, one entry per CDR3 protein. The table lists about 110,000 distinct CDR3 sequences, less than 40% of them singletons. Samples came from axillary lymph nodes draining the breast cancer. CDR3 length equals 17 residues. V dropped 4 bases and J dropped 2; count of bases not matched to a gene: 7. The germline V gene encodes CDR1 SQVTM and CDR2 ANQGSEA. This rearrangement joins TRBV29-1 to TRBJ2-5, with 16 bases identical to TRBD2. Input material: axillary lymph node tissue. The clonotype originates from a female donor with breast cancer. Some clones in this sample may be carry-over from other donors' samples. Written as DNA, the CDR3 is TGCAGCGTTGGGGGACTAGCGGGAGGGCCAAGGCAAGAGACCCAGTACTTC. Its translation: CSVGGLAGGPRQETQYF.